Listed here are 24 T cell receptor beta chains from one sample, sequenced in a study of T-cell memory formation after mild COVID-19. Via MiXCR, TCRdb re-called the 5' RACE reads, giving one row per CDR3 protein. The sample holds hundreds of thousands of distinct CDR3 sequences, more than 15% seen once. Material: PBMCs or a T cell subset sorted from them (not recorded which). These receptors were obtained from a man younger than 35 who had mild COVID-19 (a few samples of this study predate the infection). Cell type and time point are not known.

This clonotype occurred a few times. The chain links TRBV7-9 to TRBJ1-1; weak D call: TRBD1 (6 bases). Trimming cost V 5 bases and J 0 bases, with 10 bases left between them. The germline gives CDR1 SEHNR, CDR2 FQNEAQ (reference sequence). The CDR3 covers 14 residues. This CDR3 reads CASSRRQVNTEAFF. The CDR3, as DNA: TGTGCCAGCAGCCGCCGACAGGTGAACACTGAAGCTTTCTTT.

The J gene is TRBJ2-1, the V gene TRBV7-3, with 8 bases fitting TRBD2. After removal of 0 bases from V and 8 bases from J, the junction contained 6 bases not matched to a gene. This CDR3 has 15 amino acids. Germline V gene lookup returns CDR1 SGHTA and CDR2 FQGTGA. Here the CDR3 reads CASSLTTSGWDEQFF. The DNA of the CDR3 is TGTGCCAGCAGCTTAACTACTAGCGGCTGGGATGAGCAGTTCTTC.

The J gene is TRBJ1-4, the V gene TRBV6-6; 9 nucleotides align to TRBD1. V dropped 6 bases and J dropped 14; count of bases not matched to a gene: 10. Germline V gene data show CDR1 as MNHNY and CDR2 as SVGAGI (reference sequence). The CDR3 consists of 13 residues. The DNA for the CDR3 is TGTGCCAGCAGCCTTGGACAGGGGAAGTGGCTGTTTTTT. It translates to CASSLGQGKWLFF.

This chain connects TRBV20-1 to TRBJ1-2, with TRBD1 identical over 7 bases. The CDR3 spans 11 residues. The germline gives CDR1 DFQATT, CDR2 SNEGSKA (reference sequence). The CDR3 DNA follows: TGCAGGGTGGAGGGGGCTTCTGGCTACACCTTC. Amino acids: CRVEGASGYTF.

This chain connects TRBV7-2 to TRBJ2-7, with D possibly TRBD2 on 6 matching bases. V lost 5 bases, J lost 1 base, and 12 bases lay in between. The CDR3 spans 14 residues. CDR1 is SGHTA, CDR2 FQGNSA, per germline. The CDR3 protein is CASSLGRGSYEQYV. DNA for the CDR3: TGTGCCAGCAGCCTCGGACGGGGGTCCTACGAGCAGTACGTC.

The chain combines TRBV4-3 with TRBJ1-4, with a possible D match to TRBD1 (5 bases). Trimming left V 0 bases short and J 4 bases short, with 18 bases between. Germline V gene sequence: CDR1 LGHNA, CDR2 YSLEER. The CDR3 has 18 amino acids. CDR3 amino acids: CASSQDRGHGGGNEKLFF. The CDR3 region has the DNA TGCGCCAGCAGCCAAGATCGGGGCCACGGCGGGGGTAATGAAAAACTGTTTTTT.

The DNA for the CDR3 is TGTGCCAGCAAGGTACAACCGTTCACCGGGGAGCTGTTTTTT. This translates into CASKVQPFTGELFF. The V call is TRBV12-3 or TRBV12-4, the J call TRBJ2-2; D call uncertain. The CDR3 has 14 amino acids. The ends were cut back, 7 bases at V and 4 bases at J, with 13 bases in the middle.

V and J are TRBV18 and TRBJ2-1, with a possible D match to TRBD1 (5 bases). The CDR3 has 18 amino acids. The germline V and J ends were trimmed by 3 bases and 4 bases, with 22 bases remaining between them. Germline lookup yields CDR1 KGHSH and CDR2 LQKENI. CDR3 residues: CASSPTPRAPRTYNEQFF. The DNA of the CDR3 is TGTGCCAGCTCACCTACACCCAGGGCTCCCCGAACTTACAATGAGCAGTTCTTC.

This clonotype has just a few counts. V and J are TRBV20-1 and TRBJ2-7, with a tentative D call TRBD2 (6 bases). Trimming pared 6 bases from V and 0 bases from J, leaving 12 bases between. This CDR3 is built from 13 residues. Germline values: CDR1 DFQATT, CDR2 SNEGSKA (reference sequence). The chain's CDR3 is CSAFGTDSYEQYF. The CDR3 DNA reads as TGCAGTGCATTCGGGACTGACTCCTACGAGCAGTACTTC.

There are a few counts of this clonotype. The CDR3 DNA is TGTGCCAGCAGCTTAAATGAACCTTACAATGAGCAGTTCTTC. The encoded protein is CASSLNEPYNEQFF. The gene calls are TRBV7-6 and TRBJ2-1; the D is unclear. V gave up 2 bases and J gave up 4 bases, with 9 bases separating them. CDR3 length: 14 residues. CDR1 SGHVS and CDR2 FNYEAQ come from the germline V gene.

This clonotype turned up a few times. The CDR3 sequence: CASSGGQGHFYEQFF. Here the CDR3 DNA reads TGTGCCAGCAGTGGTGGACAGGGTCATTTCTATGAGCAGTTCTTC. The chain has TRBV12-3 or TRBV12-4 and TRBJ2-1, with 8 bases lining up with TRBD1. The CDR3 totals 15 residues. J was trimmed by 8 bases and V by 5 bases; bases with no gene match: 11.

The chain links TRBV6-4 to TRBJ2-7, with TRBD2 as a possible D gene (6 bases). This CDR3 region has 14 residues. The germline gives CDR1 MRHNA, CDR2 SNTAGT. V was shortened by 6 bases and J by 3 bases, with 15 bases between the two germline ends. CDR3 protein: CASRAPGTFYEQYF. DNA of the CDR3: TGTGCCAGCAGAGCCCCCGGGACTTTCTACGAGCAGTACTTC.

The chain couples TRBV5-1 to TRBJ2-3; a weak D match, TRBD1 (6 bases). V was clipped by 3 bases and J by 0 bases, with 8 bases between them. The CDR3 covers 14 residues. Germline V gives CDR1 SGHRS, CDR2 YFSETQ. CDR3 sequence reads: CASSWTDSTDTQYF. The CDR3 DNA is TGCGCCAGCAGCTGGACAGATAGCACAGATACGCAGTATTTT.

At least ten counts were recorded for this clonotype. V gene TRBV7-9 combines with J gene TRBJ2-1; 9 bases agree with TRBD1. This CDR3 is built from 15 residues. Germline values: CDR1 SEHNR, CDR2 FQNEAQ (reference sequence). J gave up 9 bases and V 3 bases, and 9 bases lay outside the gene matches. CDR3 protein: CASSFRDRVVGEQFF. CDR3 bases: TGTGCCAGCAGCTTCCGGGACAGGGTCGTAGGTGAGCAGTTCTTC.

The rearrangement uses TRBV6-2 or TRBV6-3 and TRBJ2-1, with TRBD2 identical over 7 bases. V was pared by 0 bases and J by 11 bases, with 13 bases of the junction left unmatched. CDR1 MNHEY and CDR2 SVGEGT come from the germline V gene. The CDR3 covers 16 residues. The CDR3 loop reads CASSYSRLTSPGKQFF. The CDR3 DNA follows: TGTGCCAGCAGTTACTCCCGATTGACTAGCCCTGGGAAGCAGTTCTTC.

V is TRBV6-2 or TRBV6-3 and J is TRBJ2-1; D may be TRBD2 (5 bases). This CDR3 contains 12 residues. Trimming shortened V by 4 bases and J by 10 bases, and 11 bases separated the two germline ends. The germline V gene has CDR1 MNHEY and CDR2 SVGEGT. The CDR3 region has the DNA TGTGCCAGCAGTTGGTCGGCGGGCGAGCAGTTCTTC. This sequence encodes CASSWSAGEQFF.

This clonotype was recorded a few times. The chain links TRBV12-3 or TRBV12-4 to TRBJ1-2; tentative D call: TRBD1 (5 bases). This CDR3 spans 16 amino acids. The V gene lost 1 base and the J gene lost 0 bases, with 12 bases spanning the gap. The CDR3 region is CASSLGYGGTNYGYTF. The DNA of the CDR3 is TGTGCCAGCAGTTTAGGTTATGGGGGGACTAACTATGGCTACACCTTC.

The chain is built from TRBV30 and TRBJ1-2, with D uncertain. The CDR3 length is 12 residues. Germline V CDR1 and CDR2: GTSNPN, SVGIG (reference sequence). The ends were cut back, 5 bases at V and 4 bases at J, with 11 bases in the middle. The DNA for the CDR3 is TGTGCCTGGCATGAACCCCTCTATGGCTACACCTTC. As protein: CAWHEPLYGYTF.

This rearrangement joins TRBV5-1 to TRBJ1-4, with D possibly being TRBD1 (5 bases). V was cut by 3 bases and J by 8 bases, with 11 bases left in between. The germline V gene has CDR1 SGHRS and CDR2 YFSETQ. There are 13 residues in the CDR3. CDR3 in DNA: TGCGCCAGCAGCTCGGGGCGATTCGAAAAACTGTTTTTT. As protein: CASSSGRFEKLFF.

The DNA of the CDR3 is TGTGCCAGCAGCCGTAGAGCGGGGGGAGCCTACAATGAGCAGTTCTTC. Its translation is CASSRRAGGAYNEQFF. This rearrangement joins TRBV3-1 to TRBJ2-1; 9 nucleotides agree with TRBD2. This CDR3 contains 16 residues. Germline assignment: CDR1 LGHDT and CDR2 YNNKEL (reference sequence). Unmatched junction bases numbered 6, after V lost 4 bases and J lost 2 bases.

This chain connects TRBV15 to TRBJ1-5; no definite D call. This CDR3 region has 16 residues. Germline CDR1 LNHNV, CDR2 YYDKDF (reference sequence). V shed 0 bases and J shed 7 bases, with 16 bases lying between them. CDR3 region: CATSRDLMAGKQPQHF. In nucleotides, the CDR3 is TGTGCCACCAGCAGAGATTTGATGGCAGGTAAACAGCCCCAGCATTTT.

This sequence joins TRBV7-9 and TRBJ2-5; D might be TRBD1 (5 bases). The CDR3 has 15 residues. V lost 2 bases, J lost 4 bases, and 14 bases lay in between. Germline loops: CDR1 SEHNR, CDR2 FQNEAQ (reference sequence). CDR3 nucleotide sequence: TGTGCCAGCAGCTTAAGTGGGTCTAGGGGAGAGACCCAGTACTTC. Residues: CASSLSGSRGETQYF.

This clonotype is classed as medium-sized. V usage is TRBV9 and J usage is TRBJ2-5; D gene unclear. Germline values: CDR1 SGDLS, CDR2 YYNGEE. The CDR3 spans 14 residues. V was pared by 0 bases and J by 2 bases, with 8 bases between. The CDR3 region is CASSVANSQETQYF. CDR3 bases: TGTGCCAGCAGCGTAGCTAACAGTCAAGAGACCCAGTACTTC.

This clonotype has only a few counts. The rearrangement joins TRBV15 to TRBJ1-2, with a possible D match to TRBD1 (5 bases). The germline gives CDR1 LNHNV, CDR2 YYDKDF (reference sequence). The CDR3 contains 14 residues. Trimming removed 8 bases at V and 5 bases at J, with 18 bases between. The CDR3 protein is CATQREGDIYGYTF. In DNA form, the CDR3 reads TGTGCCACCCAAAGGGAAGGGGATATATATGGCTACACCTTC.